This note documents a single T cell receptor (beta chain) sequence. Its antigen is still unknown. TCRdb itself ran the reads through MiXCR, one entry per CDR3 protein. Found here are 700,000 to 950,000 distinct CDR3 sequences, about 33% of them singletons; the top ten hold 9.5% to 15%. After removal of 5 bases from V and 3 bases from J, the junction contained 7 bases not matched to a gene. Germline CDR1 MNHEY, CDR2 SVGEGT. The CDR3 has 18 amino acids. The sample comes from a study of T cell repertoires in cytomegalovirus infection. The overall study: Indications came from public TCR beta signatures; they pointed to CMV infection and to a matching HLA type.

V and J are TRBV6-2 or TRBV6-3 and TRBJ2-1, with 16 nucleotides matching TRBD2. Here the sequenced sample was cultured CD8+ T cells from PBMCs, taken from culture after CMV antigen stimulation. This TCR derives from a human donor in good health (CMV status not recorded). Some clones in this sample may be carry-over from other donors' samples. This CDR3 reads CASSTGTSGGAYYNEQFF. CDR3 nucleotides: TGTGCCAGCAGTACCGGGACTAGCGGGGGGGCCTACTACAATGAGCAGTTCTTC.